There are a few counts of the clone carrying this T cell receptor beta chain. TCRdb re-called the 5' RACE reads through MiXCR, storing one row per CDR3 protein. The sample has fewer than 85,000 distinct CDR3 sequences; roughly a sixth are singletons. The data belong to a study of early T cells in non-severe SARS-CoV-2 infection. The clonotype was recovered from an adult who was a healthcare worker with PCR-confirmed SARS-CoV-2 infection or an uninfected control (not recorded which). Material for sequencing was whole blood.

The CDR3 bases are TGTGCCAGCAGTCCTATGACAGGGTTTGGCACTGAAGCTTTCTTT. Amino acids: CASSPMTGFGTEAFF. V gene TRBV9 combines with J gene TRBJ1-1; 7 positions agree with TRBD1. Unmatched junction bases numbered 11, after V lost 5 bases and J lost 4 bases. The CDR3 is 15 amino acids. Germline loops: CDR1 SGDLS, CDR2 YYNGEE.